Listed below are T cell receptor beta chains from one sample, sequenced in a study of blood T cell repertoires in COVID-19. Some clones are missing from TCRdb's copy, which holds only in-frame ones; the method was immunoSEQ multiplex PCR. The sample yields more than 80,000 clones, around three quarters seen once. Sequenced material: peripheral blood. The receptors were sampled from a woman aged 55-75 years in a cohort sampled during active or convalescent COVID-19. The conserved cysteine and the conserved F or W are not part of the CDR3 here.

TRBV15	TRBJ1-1	ATSVTPAGYTEAF
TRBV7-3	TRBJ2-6	ASSLAGAGANVLT
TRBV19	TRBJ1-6	ASNPGQGFSPLH
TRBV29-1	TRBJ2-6	SVPSSGGVPGANVLT
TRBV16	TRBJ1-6	ASSHPGQGSSPLH
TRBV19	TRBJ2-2	ASSPTDRGNTGELF
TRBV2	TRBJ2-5	ASSPPGLAGGHETQY
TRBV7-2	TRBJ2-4	ASSLQGSKNIQY
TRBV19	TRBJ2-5	ASSTLLSQETQY
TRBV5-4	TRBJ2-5	ASSGGSETQY
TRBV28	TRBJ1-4	ASSLVQGAEKLF
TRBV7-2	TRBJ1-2	ASRKDRSGRYGYT
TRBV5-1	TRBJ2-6	ASSAGQGSSGANVLT
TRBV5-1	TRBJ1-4	ASSREGEGEKLF
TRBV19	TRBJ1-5	ASTLLGRAGQPQH
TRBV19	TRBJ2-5	ASSKGGGQETQY
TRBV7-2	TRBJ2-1	ASSKTSLGYNEQF
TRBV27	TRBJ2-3	ASSSLQGESTDTQY
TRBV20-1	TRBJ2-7	SASSAGTGDYEQY
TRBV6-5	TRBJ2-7	ASSYSWTQTYEQY
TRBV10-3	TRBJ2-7	ATLQATGGAPYEQY
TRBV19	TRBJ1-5	ASSIHRAGQPQH
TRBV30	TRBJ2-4	AWEGVRAKNIQY
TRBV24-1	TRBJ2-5	ATSEGGQGYGETQY
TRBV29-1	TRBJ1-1	SVATGMSEAF
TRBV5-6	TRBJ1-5	ASSPTGSNQPQH
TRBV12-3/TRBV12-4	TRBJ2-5	ASSFWHQETQY
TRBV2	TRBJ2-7	ASRGSYEQY
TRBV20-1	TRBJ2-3	SASEGAGTDTQY
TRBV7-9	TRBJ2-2	ASSGQNQTNTGELF
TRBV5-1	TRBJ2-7	ASSLAPGQTYEQY
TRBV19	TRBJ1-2	ASSYSQRLNYGYT
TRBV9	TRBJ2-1	ASSVSEPLAASYNEQF
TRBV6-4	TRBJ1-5	ASTDRANQPQH
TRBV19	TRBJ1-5	ASSMYGRDRQPQH
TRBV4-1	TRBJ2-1	ASSREEGLAGSSYNEQF
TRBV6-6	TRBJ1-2	ASSYGASPYGYT
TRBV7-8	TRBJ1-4	ASTKNRVEFHGLNEKLF
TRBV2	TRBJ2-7	ASSEAGLQVEY
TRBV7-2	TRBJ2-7	ASSLSHPGTGATYEQY
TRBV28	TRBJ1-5	ASSLSRGGNQPQH
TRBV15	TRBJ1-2	ATSRDYPPGQGGDGYT
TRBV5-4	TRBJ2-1	ASSLPSSGGVSSYNEQF
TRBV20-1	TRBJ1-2	SADSRVGYT
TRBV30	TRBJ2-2	AWSGDVTGELF
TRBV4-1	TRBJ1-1	ASSRGRGATEAF
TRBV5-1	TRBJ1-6	ASSSSPGQNSPLH
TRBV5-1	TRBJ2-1	ASSPGVTGSPYNEQF
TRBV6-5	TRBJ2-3	ASCRGAGDTQY
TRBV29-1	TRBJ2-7	SVNGLAGDEQY
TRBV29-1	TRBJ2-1	SVEVRISERF
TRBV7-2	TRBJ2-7	ASSLDFGGVSYEQY
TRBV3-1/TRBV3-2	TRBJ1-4	ASSLSGTSNEKLF
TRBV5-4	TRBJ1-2	ASSLDRGYGYT